These T cell receptor beta chains were read from a single sample in a study of technical replicates of blood from a few donors. Clones were read by immunoSEQ multiplex PCR, and TCRdb kept only the in-frame ones, dropping some. Of 60,000 to 90,000 clones detected, approximately 97% appear once; the ten largest clones hold less than 0.25%. The sequencing input was T cells isolated from PBMCs. These receptors were obtained from a human donor in good health. The CDR3 runs from the conserved cysteine through the conserved F or W. The order of the fields is CDR3 DNA, CDR3 protein, V gene, clone size, J gene, D gene. D genes are given only for firm matches. Clone size is shown for a subset of rows, as once, few, many or a class of expanded clone.

TGTGCCTGGGACCCGGGGCTAGCGGGGAGTTACAATGAGCAGTTCTTC | CAWDPGLAGSYNEQFF | TRBV30 | once | TRBJ2-1 | TRBD2
TGTGCCAGCAGTGAGACAGGGGGCGGCACCGGGGAGCTGTTTTTT | CASSETGGGTGELFF | TRBV6-4 | - | TRBJ2-2 | TRBD1
TGTGCCAGTGGGGCAGGGCGGAGATCAGATACGCAGTATTTT | CASGAGRRSDTQYF | TRBV6-1 | - | TRBJ2-3 | -
TGTGCCAGCAGCGTAGGCCCCATACTTCTCCTAAGCCCACTTAGTTCACAGTATTTT | CASSVGPILLLSPLSSQYF | TRBV9 | - | TRBJ2-3 | -
TGCGCCAGCAGCCCGTTCAAGGGGGCAATCAATCAGCCCCAGCATTTT | CASSPFKGAINQPQHF | TRBV4-1 | - | TRBJ1-5 | TRBD1
TGCGCCAGCAGTGAGGGCGGGGGGGCCACAGATACGCAGTATTTT | CASSEGGGATDTQYF | TRBV10-1 | - | TRBJ2-3 | TRBD2
TGTGCCAGTAGTACACAGGGGACGGGAGGCTACACCTTC | CASSTQGTGGYTF | TRBV19 | - | TRBJ1-2 | TRBD1
TGTGCCAGCAGCCTACTTAGGACAGGTTCGAACACTGAAGCTTTCTTT | CASSLLRTGSNTEAFF | TRBV14 | - | TRBJ1-1 | TRBD1
TGTGCCAGCTCATTGGACATGAACACTGAAGCTTTCTTT | CASSLDMNTEAFF | TRBV18 | once | TRBJ1-1 | -
TGTGCCAGCAGCCCTTCTACAGGGGTCTATGGCTACACCTTC | CASSPSTGVYGYTF | TRBV28 | - | TRBJ1-2 | TRBD1
TGTGCCAGCAGCCGTAGAGGGGGCGTATCCTACAATGAGCAGTTCTTC | CASSRRGGVSYNEQFF | TRBV7-8 | once | TRBJ2-1 | TRBD1
TGTGCCAGAAGCCCTCCACAGGATCTCTATGGCTACACCTTC | CARSPPQDLYGYTF | TRBV5-3 | once | TRBJ1-2 | -
TGTGCCAGCAGTTTAATCCTGCAGGGAGGGTACGCCTCTGGGGCCAACGTCCTGACTTTC | CASSLILQGGYASGANVLTF | TRBV28 | - | TRBJ2-6 | TRBD2
TGTGCCAGCAGCCAACTACAGTATTCACCCCTCCACTTT | CASSQLQYSPLHF | TRBV14 | once | TRBJ1-6 | -
TGTGCCAGCAGTGAACCGATCTTTAGACAGGGATCCTACGAGCAGTACTTC | CASSEPIFRQGSYEQYF | TRBV2 | - | TRBJ2-7 | TRBD1
TGTGCCAGCAGTTTCCAACAGGGGGGCACTGAAGCTTTCTTT | CASSFQQGGTEAFF | TRBV27 | - | TRBJ1-1 | TRBD1
TGTGCCAGCAGCTCCTTGCCGGGACAGGGCAACACCGGGGAGCTGTTTTTT | CASSSLPGQGNTGELFF | TRBV7-9 | once | TRBJ2-2 | TRBD1
TGTGCCAGCAGTTATACAGGGTTAGAGACCCAGTACTTC | CASSYTGLETQYF | TRBV6-5 | - | TRBJ2-5 | -
TGTGCCAGCAGCGTAGGCCCAGGTAACTATGGCTACACCTTC | CASSVGPGNYGYTF | TRBV9 | - | TRBJ1-2 | -
TGTGCCAGCAGCAGTTGGACAGGGGGAGTCGAGACCCAGTACTTC | CASSSWTGGVETQYF | TRBV7-8 | - | TRBJ2-5 | TRBD1
- | CASSSSREGLGEQFF | TRBV5-6 | - | TRBJ2-1 | -
TGTGCCAGCAGCCGACTAGCGGGAGTGGGTTACGAGCAGTACTTC | CASSRLAGVGYEQYF | TRBV5-4 | - | TRBJ2-7 | TRBD2
TGTGCCAGCAGTGAACCCCAGGGCCCAAGGACCGGGGAGCTGTTTTTT | CASSEPQGPRTGELFF | TRBV2 | - | TRBJ2-2 | -
TGTGCCTGGAGGGGCTCGGGACAGGGGCGAGGCTACACCTTC | CAWRGSGQGRGYTF | TRBV30 | - | TRBJ1-2 | TRBD1
TGTGCCAGCAGTGGGGACAGGGGGGCTAGCAATCAGCCCCAGCATTTT | CASSGDRGASNQPQHF | TRBV2 | - | TRBJ1-5 | TRBD1
TGTGCCATCATGGTAGCGGGGGAGATCACCTACGAGCAGTACTTC | CAIMVAGEITYEQYF | TRBV2 | - | TRBJ2-7 | TRBD2
TGTGCCAGCTCACCCTGGAAGTCCAGGCATGGTGAAGCTTTCTTT | CASSPWKSRHGEAFF | TRBV18 | - | TRBJ1-1 | -
TGTGCCAGCAGTGTGAACACCCGAGGAGCTGATACGCAGTATTTT | CASSVNTRGADTQYF | TRBV27 | - | TRBJ2-3 | -
TGTGCCAGCAGTTGGGGTCGGGGGTCCTACGAGCAGTACTTC | CASSWGRGSYEQYF | TRBV27 | - | TRBJ2-7 | -
TGTGCCAGCAGCCCGGGCGGACAGGGGGCGGGAAAACTGTTTTTT | CASSPGGQGAGKLFF | TRBV5-4 | - | TRBJ1-4 | TRBD1
TGTGCCAGTAGCACCCGGACAGGGTTAGGTGAAAAACTGTTTTTT | CASSTRTGLGEKLFF | TRBV19 | - | TRBJ1-4 | TRBD1